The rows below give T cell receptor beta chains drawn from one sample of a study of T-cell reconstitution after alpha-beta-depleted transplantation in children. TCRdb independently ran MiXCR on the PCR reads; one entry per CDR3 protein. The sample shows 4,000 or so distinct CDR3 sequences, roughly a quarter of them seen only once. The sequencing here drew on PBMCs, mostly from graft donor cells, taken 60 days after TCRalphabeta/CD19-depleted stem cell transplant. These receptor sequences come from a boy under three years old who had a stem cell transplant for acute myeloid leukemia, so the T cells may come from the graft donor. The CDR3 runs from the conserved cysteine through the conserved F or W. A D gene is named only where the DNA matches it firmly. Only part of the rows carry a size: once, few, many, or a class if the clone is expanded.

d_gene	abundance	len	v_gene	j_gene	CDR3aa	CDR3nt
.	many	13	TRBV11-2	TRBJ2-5	CASSLGPQETQYF	TGTGCCAGCAGCCTAGGGCCACAAGAGACCCAGTACTTC
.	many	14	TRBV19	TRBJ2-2	CASNRDGTTGELFF	TGTGCCAGCAATAGGGACGGGACCACCGGGGAGCTGTTTTTT
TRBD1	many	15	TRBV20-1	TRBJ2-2	CSAKSRQGNTGELFF	TGCAGTGCTAAATCCCGACAGGGGAACACCGGGGAGCTGTTTTTT
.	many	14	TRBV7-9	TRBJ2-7	CASSLGQQGREQYF	TGTGCCAGCAGCTTAGGACAACAGGGGAGGGAGCAGTACTTC
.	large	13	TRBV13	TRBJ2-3	CASSSMGTDTQYF	TGTGCCAGCAGCTCAATGGGCACAGATACGCAGTATTTT
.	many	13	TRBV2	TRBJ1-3	CASSLPPPNTIYF	TGTGCCAGCAGCCTCCCCCCACCAAACACCATATATTTT
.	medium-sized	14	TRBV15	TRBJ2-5	CATSGGGFGETQYF	TGTGCCACCAGCGGAGGTGGGTTCGGGGAGACCCAGTACTTC
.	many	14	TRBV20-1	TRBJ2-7	CSAFPGISSYEQYF	TGCAGTGCTTTTCCCGGGATTAGCTCCTACGAGCAGTACTTC
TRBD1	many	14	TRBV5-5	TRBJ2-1	CASSWLGQGYEQFF	TGTGCCAGCAGCTGGTTGGGACAGGGCTATGAGCAGTTCTTC
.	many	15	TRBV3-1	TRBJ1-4	CASSRAGPENEKLFF	TGTGCCAGCAGCCGGGCGGGACCGGAGAATGAAAAACTGTTTTTT
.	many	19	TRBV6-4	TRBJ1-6	CASRWRRLPGRGHNSPLHF	TGTGCCAGCAGATGGAGGAGACTCCCGGGCCGGGGGCATAATTCACCCCTCCACTTT
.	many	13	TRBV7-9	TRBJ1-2	CASSPQGPYGYTF	TGTGCCAGCAGCCCTCAGGGTCCCTATGGCTACACCTTC
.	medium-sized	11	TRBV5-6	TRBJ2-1	CASSTYNEQFF	TGTGCCAGCAGCACCTACAATGAGCAGTTCTTC
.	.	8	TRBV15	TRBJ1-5	CMILGEHF	TGTATGATCTTGGGGGAGCATTTT
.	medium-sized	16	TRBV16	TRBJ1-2	CASSPTARVDNYGYTF	TGTGCCAGCAGCCCCACCGCCAGGGTCGATAACTATGGCTACACCTTC
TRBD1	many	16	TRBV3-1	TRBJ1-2	CASSRIRTGGTDGYTF	TGTGCCAGCAGCCGAATTAGGACAGGGGGGACGGATGGCTACACCTTC
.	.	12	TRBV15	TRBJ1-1	CHFLGTNTEAFF	TGTCATTTCTTGGGGACGAACACTGAAGCTTTCTTT
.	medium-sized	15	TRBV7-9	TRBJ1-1	CASSLALGMGTEAFF	TGTGCCAGCAGCTTAGCGTTAGGTATGGGAACTGAAGCTTTCTTT
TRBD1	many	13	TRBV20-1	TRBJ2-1	CTPGQGNYNEQFF	TGCACCCCGGGACAGGGCAACTACAATGAGCAGTTCTTC
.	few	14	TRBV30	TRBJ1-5	CAWSAIYSNQPQHF	TGTGCCTGGAGTGCAATTTATAGCAATCAGCCCCAGCATTTT
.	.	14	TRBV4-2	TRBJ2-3	CARSPGLADSEQYF	TGTGCCAGGAGCCCCGGGCTCGCGGATTCTGAGCAGTATTTT
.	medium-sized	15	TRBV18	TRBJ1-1	CASSPTGAGNTEAFF	TGTGCCAGCTCACCAACCGGGGCGGGGAACACTGAAGCTTTCTTT
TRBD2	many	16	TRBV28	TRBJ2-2	CASSLVAGVNTGELFF	TGTGCCAGCAGTTTGGTAGCGGGGGTGAACACCGGGGAGCTGTTTTTT
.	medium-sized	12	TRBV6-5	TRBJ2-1	CASRDGNREQFF	TGTGCCAGCAGGGATGGAAACAGGGAGCAGTTCTTC
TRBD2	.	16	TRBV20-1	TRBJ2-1	CSAREGASGTYNEQFF	TGCAGTGCTAGAGAGGGAGCTAGCGGTACGTACAATGAGCAGTTCTTC
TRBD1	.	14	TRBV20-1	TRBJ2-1	CSARPGTGGNEQFF	TGCAGTGCTAGACCCGGGACAGGAGGAAATGAGCAGTTCTTC
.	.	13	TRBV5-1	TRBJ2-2	CASSLETVEELFF	TGCGCCAGCAGCTTGGAAACAGTCGAGGAGCTGTTTTTT
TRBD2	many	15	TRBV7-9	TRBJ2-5	CASSLGEGVQETQYF	TGTGCCAGCAGCTTAGGGGAGGGCGTTCAAGAGACCCAGTACTTC
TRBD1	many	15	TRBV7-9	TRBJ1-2	CASSFADRGFYGYTF	TGTGCCAGCAGCTTCGCCGACAGGGGCTTTTACGGCTACACCTTC
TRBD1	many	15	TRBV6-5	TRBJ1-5	CASSYRDRNNQPQHF	TGTGCCAGCAGTTACCGGGACAGGAACAATCAGCCCCAGCATTTT
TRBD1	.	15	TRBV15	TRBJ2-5	CATSREDRVQETQYF	TGTGCCACCAGCAGAGAGGACAGGGTCCAAGAGACCCAGTACTTC
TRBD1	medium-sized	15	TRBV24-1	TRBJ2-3	CATSDYKGAADTQYF	TGTGCCACCAGTGATTATAAGGGGGCGGCAGATACGCAGTATTTT
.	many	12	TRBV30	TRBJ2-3	CARGWPADTQYF	TGTGCCCGCGGGTGGCCAGCAGATACGCAGTATTTT
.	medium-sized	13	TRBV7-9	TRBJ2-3	CASSEPGFDTQYF	TGTGCCAGCAGCGAACCAGGCTTCGATACGCAGTATTTT
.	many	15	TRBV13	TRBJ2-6	CASSSDTSGANVLTF	TGTGCCAGCAGCTCCGACACCTCTGGGGCCAACGTCCTGACTTTC
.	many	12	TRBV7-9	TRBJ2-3	CASSLPLDTQYF	TGTGCCAGCAGCTTACCCCTAGATACGCAGTATTTT
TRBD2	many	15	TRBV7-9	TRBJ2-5	CASSLISGAEWTQYF	TGTGCCAGCAGCCTCATCAGCGGGGCCGAGTGGACCCAGTACTTC
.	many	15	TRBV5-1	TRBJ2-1	CSSSLTRFSYNEQFF	TGCTCCAGCAGCTTGACACGATTCTCCTACAATGAGCAGTTCTTC
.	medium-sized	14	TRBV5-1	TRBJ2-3	CASSLGLNTDTQYF	TGCGCCAGCAGCTTGGGACTGAACACAGATACGCAGTATTTT
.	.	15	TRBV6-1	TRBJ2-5	CASSGPRQGQETQYF	TGTGCCAGCAGTGGCCCGAGACAAGGGCAAGAGACCCAGTACTTC
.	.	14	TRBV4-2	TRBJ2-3	CASSSGLPYSEQYF	TGTGCCAGCAGCTCCGGGCTCCCCTACTCTGAGCAGTATTTT
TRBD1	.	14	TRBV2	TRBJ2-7	CASSGGQELYEQYF	TGTGCCAGCAGTGGGGGACAGGAGCTCTACGAGCAGTACTTC
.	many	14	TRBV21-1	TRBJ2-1	CASSQMVLENEQFF	TGTGCCAGCAGCCAAATGGTCCTAGAGAATGAGCAGTTCTTC
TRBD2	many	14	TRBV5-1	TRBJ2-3	CASSSTSGRDTQYF	TGCGCCAGCAGTTCTACTAGCGGGCGGGATACGCAGTATTTT
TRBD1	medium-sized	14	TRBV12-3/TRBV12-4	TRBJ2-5	CASSRRQGVETQYF	TGTGCCAGCAGCCGTCGACAGGGGGTAGAGACCCAGTACTTC
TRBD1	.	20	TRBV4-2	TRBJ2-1	CASSPGLRGRVQGTYNEQFF	TGTGCCAGCAGCCCTGGGCTCCGGGGCAGGGTACAGGGGACCTACAATGAGCAGTTCTTC
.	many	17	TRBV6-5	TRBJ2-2	CASSYRNTGLNTGELFF	TGTGCCAGCAGTTACCGGAATACAGGGCTCAACACCGGGGAGCTGTTTTTT
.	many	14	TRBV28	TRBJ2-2	CLVVGTENTGELFF	TGTCTCGTAGTGGGTACAGAGAACACCGGGGAGCTGTTTTTT
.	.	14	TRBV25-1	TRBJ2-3	CTCSESWGTDTQYF	TGTACCTGTAGTGAATCTTGGGGGACAGATACGCAGTATTTT
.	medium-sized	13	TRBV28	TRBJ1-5	CASSFIDVQPQHF	TGTGCCAGCAGTTTTATCGACGTCCAGCCCCAGCATTTT
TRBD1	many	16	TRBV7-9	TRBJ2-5	CASSFHDRGYQETQYF	TGTGCCAGCAGCTTCCACGACAGGGGCTACCAAGAGACCCAGTACTTC
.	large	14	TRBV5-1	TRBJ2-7	CASSPRTVSYEQYF	TGCGCCAGCAGCCCCCGGACAGTTTCCTACGAGCAGTACTTC
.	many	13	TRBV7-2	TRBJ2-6	CASSPDREGVLTF	TGTGCCAGCAGCCCTGACAGGGAGGGCGTCCTGACTTTC
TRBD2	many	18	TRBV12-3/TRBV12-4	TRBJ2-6	CASSHGLALLSGANVLTF	TGTGCCAGCAGTCACGGACTAGCCTTACTCTCTGGGGCCAACGTCCTGACTTTC